The 27 T cell receptor beta chains presented below share a single source sample, sequenced in a study of patients and donors after allogeneic stem cell transplantation. A single record per CDR3 protein comes from TCRdb applying MiXCR to the RT-PCR reads. The sample lists hundreds of thousands of distinct CDR3 sequences, about a sixth occurring once. The sequenced material came from blood, either unsorted or a sorted T cell fraction (not recorded which). These receptors were collected from a human donor who was either an allogeneic HSCT recipient or a stem cell or donor lymphocyte infusion donor (not recorded which). It is not recorded whose cells these are; they may come from a transplant donor.

In this sample, this clonotype turned up a few times. The chain has TRBV30 and TRBJ1-5; D is possibly TRBD1 (6 bases). CDR1 GTSNPN and CDR2 SVGIG come from the germline V gene (reference sequence). V was pared by 0 bases and J by 7 bases, with 10 bases between. CDR3 length: 13 amino acids. CDR3 residues: CAWSVGGDQPQHF. The DNA for the CDR3 is TGTGCCTGGAGTGTCGGGGGCGACCAGCCCCAGCATTTT.

This clonotype was counted only a few times. The V gene is TRBV5-4, the J gene TRBJ2-7; TRBD1 matches at 10 bases. Germline V gene data show CDR1 as SGHNT and CDR2 as YYREEE (reference sequence). Losses at the gene ends were 5 bases for V and 6 bases for J; bases not matched to a gene: 8. The CDR3 is 14 residues long. CDR3 bases: TGTGCCAGCAGTACCGGGACAGGGGTTCCCGAGCAGTACTTC. Translated: CASSTGTGVPEQYF.

The table lists this clonotype with a few counts. J is TRBJ2-1 and V is TRBV3-1; TRBD2 agrees at 12 bases. Looked up from germline, CDR1 is LGHDT and CDR2 is YNNKEL (reference sequence). This CDR3 contains 16 residues. V lost 2 bases and J lost 6; bases outside the gene matches: 5. CDR3 region: CASSQPTSGRINEQFF. The CDR3 coding sequence is TGTGCCAGCAGCCAACCCACTAGCGGGAGGATCAATGAGCAGTTCTTC.

This clonotype came up a few times. V and J are TRBV20-1 and TRBJ1-1; a possible D gene is TRBD1 (5 bases). The V gene's germline CDR1 is DFQATT and CDR2 SNEGSKA (reference sequence). The CDR3 runs 14 residues. V was cut by 0 bases and J by 5 bases, with 13 bases left in between. The CDR3 DNA sequence: TGCAGTGCTAGAGATGGGACGGTCGCAACTGAAGCTTTCTTT. Residues: CSARDGTVATEAFF.

This chain connects TRBV6-1 to TRBJ2-1; 9 bases are shared with TRBD2. This CDR3 is built from 13 residues. CDR1 MNHNS and CDR2 SASEGT come from the germline V gene. After removal of 6 bases from V and 9 bases from J, the junction contained 6 bases not matched to a gene. As DNA, the CDR3 is TGTGCCAGCAGGCGAGCGGGGGGTGCTGAGCAGTTCTTC. It specifies CASRRAGGAEQFF.

This clonotype came up a few times. The rearrangement links TRBV30 to TRBJ2-7, with 9 bases aligning to TRBD1. The CDR3 runs 14 residues. Germline trimming cut 5 bases from V and 4 bases from J; bases unmatched to any gene: 9. Germline-derived CDR1 and CDR2 are GTSNPN and SVGIG (reference sequence). CDR3 sequence (DNA): TGTGCCTGGTTGAAGGGGGACAGGGAATACGAGCAGTACTTC. Translated, it gives CAWLKGDREYEQYF.

V and J are TRBV6-5 and TRBJ1-1; D is ambiguous. CDR1 is MNHEY, CDR2 SVGAGI, per germline. The CDR3 consists of 15 residues. V lost 2 bases to trimming and J lost 1 base, with 11 bases between them. CDR3 amino acids: CASSYAIPKNTEAFF. The CDR3, as DNA: TGTGCCAGCAGTTACGCCATCCCCAAGAACACTGAAGCTTTCTTT.

The V and J genes are TRBV20-1 and TRBJ2-1; D not certain. This CDR3 has 12 residues. Looked up from germline, CDR1 is DFQATT and CDR2 is SNEGSKA (reference sequence). The CDR3 reads CTATPTYNEQFF. The CDR3, as DNA: TGCACCGCGACCCCCACCTACAATGAGCAGTTCTTC.

The rearrangement uses TRBV20-1 and TRBJ1-1, with D possibly matching TRBD1 (5 bases). V lost 7 bases and J lost 1, with 22 bases in between. This CDR3 contains 16 residues. Germline V gene sequence: CDR1 DFQATT, CDR2 SNEGSKA (reference sequence). The CDR3 nucleotides are TGCAGTGTCTTGGGACTGAGGGGCAGACCGAACACTGAAGCTTTCTTT. Protein sequence: CSVLGLRGRPNTEAFF.

V usage is TRBV24-1 and J usage is TRBJ2-3; D gene ambiguous. The CDR3 consists of 16 residues. Germline values: CDR1 KGHDR, CDR2 SFDVKD. V was clipped by 0 bases and J by 5 bases, with 14 bases between them. The CDR3 region is CATSDLDGRLGDTQYF. The DNA of the CDR3 is TGTGCCACCAGTGATTTGGACGGTCGCCTGGGAGATACGCAGTATTTT.

The sample holds many counts of this clonotype. This chain joins TRBV7-2 and TRBJ1-5; unclear D gene. With 1 base removed from V and 6 bases from J, the gap between germline ends came to 7 bases. CDR1 is SGHTA and CDR2 is FQGNSA in the germline V gene. This CDR3 region has 13 residues. CDR3 bases: TGTGCCAGCAGCTTAGACAAGGGTCAGCCCCAGCATTTT. Protein sequence: CASSLDKGQPQHF.

V gene TRBV5-5 combines with J gene TRBJ2-4, with D unresolved. The germline V and J ends were trimmed by 4 bases and 1 base, with 21 bases remaining between them. There are 18 residues in the CDR3. CDR1 is SGHKS, CDR2 YYEKEE, per germline (reference sequence). CDR3 sequence (DNA): TGTGCCAGCAGCCCGATTCGTCCGTCGAGCCTGGCCAAAAACATTCAGTACTTC. Its protein product is CASSPIRPSSLAKNIQYF.

The sample holds a few counts of this clonotype. The rearrangement uses TRBV12-5 and TRBJ2-3; maybe TRBD2 (5 bases). Germline lookup yields CDR1 LGHNT and CDR2 FRNRAP. V lost 4 bases, J lost 3 bases, and 11 bases lay in between. The CDR3 totals 14 residues. In DNA form, the CDR3 reads TGTGCTAGTGGTTATAGGAGGCCGACAGATACGCAGTATTTT. Protein: CASGYRRPTDTQYF.

The V gene is TRBV5-1, the J gene TRBJ2-7; D not resolved. This CDR3 contains 12 residues. Per germline, CDR1 SGHRS and CDR2 YFSETQ. Trimming removed 0 bases from V and 7 bases from J, with 8 bases in between. The CDR3: CASSLEVGEQYF. Written as DNA, the CDR3 is TGCGCCAGCAGCTTGGAAGTTGGTGAGCAGTACTTC.

This clonotype showed up just a few times. J is TRBJ1-2 and V is TRBV7-9, with 9 bases that match TRBD1. This CDR3 region has 13 residues. The junction had 7 bases not matched to a gene; V was cut back by 8 bases and J by 6 bases. Germline V gives CDR1 SEHNR, CDR2 FQNEAQ (reference sequence). DNA of the CDR3: TGTGCCAGCGCCTTACAGGGGGCCCATGGCTACACCTTC. This sequence encodes CASALQGAHGYTF.

This clonotype has ten or more counts. The rearrangement joins TRBV4-3 to TRBJ2-7; either TRBD1 or TRBD2 may fit D (5 bases each). From germline, CDR1 is LGHNA and CDR2 YSLEER. This CDR3 is built from 13 residues. V was clipped by 0 bases and J by 12 bases, with 15 bases between them. The CDR3 loop reads CASSQDGDLPWYF. The DNA for the CDR3 is TGCGCCAGCAGCCAAGATGGGGACCTTCCCTGGTACTTC.

This chain connects TRBV30 to TRBJ2-1, with D maybe TRBD1 (6 bases). The CDR3 is 14 amino acids. V was cut by 0 bases and J by 9 bases, with 15 bases left in between. The germline CDR1 and CDR2 sequences are GTSNPN and SVGIG (reference sequence). This CDR3 reads CAWSVGRVQGEQFF. CDR3 in DNA: TGTGCCTGGAGTGTCGGTAGGGTACAGGGTGAGCAGTTCTTC.

The chain joins TRBV4-3 to TRBJ1-2; no clear D. This CDR3 is 16 amino acids long. From germline, CDR1 is LGHNA and CDR2 YSLEER. V was trimmed by 2 bases and J by 3 bases, leaving 16 bases between them. CDR3: CASSQRRNSWDYGYTF. Here the CDR3 DNA reads TGCGCCAGCAGCCAAAGGAGGAACTCCTGGGACTATGGCTACACCTTC.

This clonotype has just a few counts. V usage is TRBV19 and J usage is TRBJ2-7; weak D call: TRBD1 (6 bases). Trimming stripped 4 bases from V and 0 bases from J, with 13 bases between. The CDR3 contains 15 residues. CDR1 LNHDA and CDR2 SQIVND come from the germline V gene (reference sequence). CDR3 protein: CASSTRGFSSYEQYF. The CDR3 nucleotides are TGTGCCAGTAGTACGAGGGGGTTCAGCTCCTACGAGCAGTACTTC.

This clonotype was counted only a few times. The chain uses TRBV9 and TRBJ1-2, with D uncertain. The germline CDR1 and CDR2 sequences are SGDLS and YYNGEE. Trimming pared 3 bases from V and 8 bases from J, leaving 14 bases between. CDR3 size: 13 residues. The CDR3 reads CASSGAVLGGYTF. Here the CDR3 DNA reads TGTGCCAGCAGCGGGGCGGTTTTGGGAGGCTACACCTTC.

In this sample, this clonotype turned up a few times. The rearrangement links TRBV20-1 to TRBJ2-7; tentative D call: TRBD1 (6 bases). V dropped 4 bases and J dropped 8 bases, with 27 bases sitting between them. Germline loops: CDR1 DFQATT, CDR2 SNEGSKA (reference sequence). This CDR3 has 16 amino acids. In nucleotides, the CDR3 is TGCAGTGCTAACGACCCCAGGGGATCTTCCGGAGAACAGCAGTACTTC. This gives the protein CSANDPRGSSGEQQYF.

The chain recombines TRBV6-1 with TRBJ2-2, with unresolved D. This CDR3 comprises 11 residues. Germline assignment: CDR1 MNHNS and CDR2 SASEGT. V was clipped by 1 base and J by 7 bases, with 1 base between them. Here the CDR3 DNA reads TGTGCCAGCAGTGAAGTCGGGGAGCTGTTTTTT. Its protein product is CASSEVGELFF.

The gene calls are TRBV9 and TRBJ2-1; possibly TRBD2 for D (5 bases). CDR3 length: 14 residues. Deletions cut 4 bases from V and 6 bases from J, with 14 bases between. The germline V gene encodes CDR1 SGDLS and CDR2 YYNGEE. The chain's CDR3 is CASSTEERVNEQFF. The CDR3, as DNA: TGTGCCAGCAGCACCGAAGAGAGGGTCAATGAGCAGTTCTTC.

This clonotype was detected a few times. CDR3 amino acids: CASSLAILAGRETQYF. The CDR3 DNA follows: TGTGCCAGCAGCTTAGCGATACTAGCGGGGAGGGAGACCCAGTACTTC. V and J are TRBV7-2 and TRBJ2-5; 10 nucleotides align to TRBD2. The CDR3 consists of 16 residues. Germline V gene data show CDR1 as SGHTA and CDR2 as FQGNSA. V lost 0 bases to trimming and J lost 5 bases; unmatched junction nucleotides: 6.

There are many counts of this clonotype. The rearrangement links TRBV29-1 to TRBJ2-3; D is unclear. Trimming shortened V by 4 bases and J by 2 bases, and 16 bases separated the two germline ends. The CDR3 runs 15 residues. Germline V gives CDR1 SQVTM, CDR2 ANQGSEA. CDR3: CSVVRVWQTTDTQYF. CDR3 in DNA: TGCAGCGTTGTGAGAGTGTGGCAGACCACAGATACGCAGTATTTT.

J is TRBJ1-1 and V is TRBV29-1, with D uncertain. The CDR3 spans 8 residues. Per germline, CDR1 SQVTM and CDR2 ANQGSEA. Trimming removed 3 bases from V and 10 bases from J, with 3 bases in between. DNA for the CDR3: TGCAGCGTTGACGGAGCTTTCTTT. It encodes CSVDGAFF.

This clonotype was observed many times. V gene TRBV7-8 combines with J gene TRBJ2-1; 9 nucleotides align to TRBD2. The CDR3 is 17 residues long. V lost 2 bases to trimming and J lost 6 bases; unmatched junction nucleotides: 11. Germline CDR1 SGHVS, CDR2 FQNEAQ. The CDR3 DNA reads as TGTGCCAGCAGCTTACGGCGACTAGCGGCTTTTGGCAATGAGCAGTTCTTC. Protein sequence: CASSLRRLAAFGNEQFF. The variable domain in full, with the rest retrieved from reference TRBV7-8 and TRBJ2-1, is GAGVSQSPRYKVAKRGQDVALRCDPISGHVSLFWYQQALGQGPEFLTYFQNEAQLDKSGLPSDRFFAERPEGSVSTLKIQRTQQEDSAVYLCASSLRRLAAFGNEQFFGPGTRLTVL.